This note documents a single TCR beta chain sequence. Its antigen remains unknown. TCRdb's table, derived via immunoSEQ multiplex PCR, lists solely in-frame clones and lacks some. The sample holds under 70,000 clones, over 70% seen once. The record originates from a study of a mutant IDH1 vaccine in newly diagnosed glioma. Study as a whole: Antecedent treatment encompassed radiotherapy, temozolomide, or their combination; the majority received both.

Time point specified: week 5, during vaccination. Mutant IDH1 20-mer peptide, at 300 ug, made up each vaccine dose, with topical imiquimod. CDR1 and CDR2 from the germline V gene are MNHEY and SVGAGI. V lost 5 bases to trimming and J lost 10 bases, with 15 bases between them. The CDR3 consists of 14 residues. The sequencing here drew on PBMCs, taken from a glioma patient whose treatment included an IDH1 peptide vaccine. The chain joins TRBV6-5 to TRBJ1-6, with D maybe TRBD1 (6 bases). This clonotype was sampled from a man aged 25 to 45 with glioma. As DNA, the CDR3 is TGTGCCAGCAGTCCACAGGGTAGAAGATCACCCCTCCACTTT. It translates to CASSPQGRRSPLHF.